The text below deals with one T cell receptor (beta chain). Its antigen is currently unknown. This entry comes from a study of PD-1 blockade in classical Hodgkin lymphoma. Study-level background: Nivolumab dosing for patients was 3 mg/kg, administered intravenously every 2 weeks. Study-wide points: Baseline diversity in complete responders resembled that of newly diagnosed patients.

Data came from immunoSEQ multiplex PCR; TCRdb stores just in-frame clones and leaves some out. The sample records about 27,000 clones, just under 80% being singletons. With no exception, relapse followed autologous stem cell transplantation in all patients, and brentuximab vedotin exposure varied. Germline V CDR1 and CDR2: SGHRS, YFSETQ. The CDR3 runs 15 residues. V dropped 4 bases and J dropped 0 bases, with 13 bases sitting between them. The rearrangement links TRBV5-1 to TRBJ1-2; D might be TRBD1 (5 bases). The receptor comes from a human donor with classical Hodgkin lymphoma. Sample: peripheral blood mononuclear cells (PBMCs), taken before the second cycle of nivolumab. CDR3 residues: CASSPGHQANYGYTF. The CDR3, as DNA: TGCGCCAGCAGCCCCGGACACCAAGCTAACTATGGCTACACCTTC.